This T cell receptor (beta chain) was documented in a study of blood T cell repertoires in COVID-19. Seattle cases were enrolled at active infection and followed longitudinally. CDR1 and CDR2 (germline): SGHRS, YFSETQ. The CDR3 has 17 amino acids. Trimming cost V 0 bases and J 2 bases; bases outside gene matches: 8. TCRdb's copy holds only in-frame clones and misses some; the assay was immunoSEQ multiplex PCR. This table has 150,000 or so clones, approximately 83% appearing once. This chain links TRBV5-1 with TRBJ1-2; 9 bases are a match to TRBD1. This TCR was recovered from a woman aged 55 to 70 with COVID-19, enrolled during active disease. Sequenced material: peripheral blood. This chain's CDR3 is CASSLGTGGEINYGYTF. The CDR3 DNA is TGCGCCAGCAGCTTGGGAACAGGGGGCGAGATAAACTATGGCTACACCTTC.